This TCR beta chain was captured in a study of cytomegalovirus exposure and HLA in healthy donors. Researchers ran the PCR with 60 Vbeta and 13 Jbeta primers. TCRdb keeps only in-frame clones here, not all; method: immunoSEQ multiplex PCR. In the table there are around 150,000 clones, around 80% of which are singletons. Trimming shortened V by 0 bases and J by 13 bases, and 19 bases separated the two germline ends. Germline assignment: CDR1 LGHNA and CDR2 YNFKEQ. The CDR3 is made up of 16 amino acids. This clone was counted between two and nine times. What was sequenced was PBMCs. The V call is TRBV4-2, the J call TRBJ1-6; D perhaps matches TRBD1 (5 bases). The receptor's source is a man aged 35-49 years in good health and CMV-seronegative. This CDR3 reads CASSQDGAGSTVPLHF. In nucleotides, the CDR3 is TGTGCCAGCAGCCAAGATGGGGCCGGGAGTACGGTCCCCCTCCACTTT.